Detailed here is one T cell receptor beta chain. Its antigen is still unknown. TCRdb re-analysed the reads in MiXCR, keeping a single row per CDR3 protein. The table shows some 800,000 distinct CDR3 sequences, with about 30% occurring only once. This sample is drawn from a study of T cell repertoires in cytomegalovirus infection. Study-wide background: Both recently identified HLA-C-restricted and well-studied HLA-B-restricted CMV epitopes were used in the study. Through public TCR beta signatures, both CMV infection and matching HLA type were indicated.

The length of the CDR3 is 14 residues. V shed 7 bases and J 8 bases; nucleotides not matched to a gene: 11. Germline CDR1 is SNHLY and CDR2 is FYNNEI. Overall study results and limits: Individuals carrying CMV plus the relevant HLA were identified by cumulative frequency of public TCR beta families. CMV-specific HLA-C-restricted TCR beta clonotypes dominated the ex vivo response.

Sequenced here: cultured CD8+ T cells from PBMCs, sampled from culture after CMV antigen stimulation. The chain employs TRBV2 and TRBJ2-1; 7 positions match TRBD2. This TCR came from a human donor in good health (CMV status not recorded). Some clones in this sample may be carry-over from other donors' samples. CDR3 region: CASTTSTLLDEQFF. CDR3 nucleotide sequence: TGTGCCAGCACGACTAGCACCCTCTTGGATGAGCAGTTCTTC.